This T cell receptor beta chain came from a study of blood T cells in healthy people across ages. The V gene end was trimmed by 6 bases and the J gene end by 11 bases; junction bases not matched to a gene: 17. CDR3 length: 16 residues. Per germline, CDR1 MGHDK and CDR2 SYGVNS. Using a J-beta primer mix together with a sample-barcoded 5' primer, a second PCR was run for roughly 6 to 12 cycles. TCRdb used MiXCR to reprocess the 5' RACE reads, holding one entry per CDR3 protein. Among some 670,000 distinct CDR3 sequences listed, 52% were seen once. The V gene is TRBV25-1, the J gene TRBJ2-5; 11 nucleotides match TRBD2. Input material: blood. The sequence came from a woman over 75 in good health. CDR3: CASSSPGLADHNEQYF. The CDR3 bases are TGTGCCAGCAGCAGCCCGGGACTAGCGGACCACAATGAGCAGTACTTC. The whole variable domain, filled in from reference TRBV25-1 and TRBJ2-5, reads EADIYQTPRYLVIGTGKKITLECSQTMGHDKMYWYQQDPGMELHLIHYSYGVNSTEKGDLSSESTVSRIRTEHFPLTLESARPSHTSQYLCASSSPGLADHNEQYFGPGTRLLVL.